This entry concerns a single T cell receptor (beta chain). This entry is derived from a study of blood T cell repertoires in COVID-19. Clones were read by immunoSEQ multiplex PCR, and TCRdb kept only the in-frame ones, dropping some. The profile shows approximately 140,000 clones, approximately 90% of them singletons. Material: peripheral blood. This sequence originates from a human donor in a cohort sampled during active COVID-19.

The CDR3 nucleotides are TGTGCCAGCAGTACAGGAGCCGGGGAGCTGTTTTTT. Protein: CASSTGAGELFF. This chain joins TRBV6-2 or TRBV6-3 and TRBJ2-2; TRBD1 might be the D (5 bases). Germline CDR1 reads MNHEY; CDR2 reads SVGEGT. The CDR3 is 12 residues long. Trimming removed 5 bases from V and 6 bases from J, with 7 bases in between.